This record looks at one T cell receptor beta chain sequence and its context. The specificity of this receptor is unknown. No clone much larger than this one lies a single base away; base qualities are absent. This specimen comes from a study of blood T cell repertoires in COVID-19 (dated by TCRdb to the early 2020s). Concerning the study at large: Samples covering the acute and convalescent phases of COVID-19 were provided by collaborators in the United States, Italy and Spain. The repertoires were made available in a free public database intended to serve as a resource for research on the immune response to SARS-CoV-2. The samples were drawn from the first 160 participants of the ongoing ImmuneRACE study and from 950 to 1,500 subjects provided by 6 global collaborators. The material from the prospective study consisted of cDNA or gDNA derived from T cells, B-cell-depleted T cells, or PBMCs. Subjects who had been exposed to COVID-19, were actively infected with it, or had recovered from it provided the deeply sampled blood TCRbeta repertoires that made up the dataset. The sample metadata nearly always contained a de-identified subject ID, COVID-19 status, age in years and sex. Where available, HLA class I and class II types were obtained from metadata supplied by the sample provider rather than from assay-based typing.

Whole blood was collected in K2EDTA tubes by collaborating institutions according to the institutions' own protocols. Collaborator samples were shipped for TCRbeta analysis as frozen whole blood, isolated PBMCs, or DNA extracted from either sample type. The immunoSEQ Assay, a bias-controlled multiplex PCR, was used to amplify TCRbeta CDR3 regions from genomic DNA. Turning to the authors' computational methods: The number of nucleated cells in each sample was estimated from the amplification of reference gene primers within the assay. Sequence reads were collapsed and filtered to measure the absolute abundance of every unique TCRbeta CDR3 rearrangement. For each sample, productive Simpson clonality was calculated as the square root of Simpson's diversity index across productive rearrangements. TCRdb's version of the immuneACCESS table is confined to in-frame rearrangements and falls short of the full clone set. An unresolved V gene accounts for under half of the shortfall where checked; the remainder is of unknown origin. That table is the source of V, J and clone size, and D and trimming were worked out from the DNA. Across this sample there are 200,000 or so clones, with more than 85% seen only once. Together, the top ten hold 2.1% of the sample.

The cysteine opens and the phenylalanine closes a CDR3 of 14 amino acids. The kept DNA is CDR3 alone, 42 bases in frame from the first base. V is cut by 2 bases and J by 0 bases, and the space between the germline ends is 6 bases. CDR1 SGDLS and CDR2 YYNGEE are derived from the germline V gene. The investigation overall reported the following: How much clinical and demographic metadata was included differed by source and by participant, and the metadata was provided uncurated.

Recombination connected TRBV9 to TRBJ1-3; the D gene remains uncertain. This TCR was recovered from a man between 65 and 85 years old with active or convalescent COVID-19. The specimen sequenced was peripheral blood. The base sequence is TGTGCCAGCAGCGTCCAGAACTCTGGAAACACCATATATTTT. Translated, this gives CASSVQNSGNTIYF.